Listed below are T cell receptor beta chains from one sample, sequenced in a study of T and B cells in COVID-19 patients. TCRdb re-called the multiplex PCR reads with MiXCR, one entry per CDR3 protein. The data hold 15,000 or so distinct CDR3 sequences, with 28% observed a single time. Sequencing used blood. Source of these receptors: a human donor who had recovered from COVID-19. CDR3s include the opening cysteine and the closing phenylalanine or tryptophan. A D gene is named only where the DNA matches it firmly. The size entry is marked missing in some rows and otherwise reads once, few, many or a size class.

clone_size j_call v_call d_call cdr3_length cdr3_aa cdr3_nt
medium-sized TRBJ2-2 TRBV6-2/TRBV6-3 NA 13 CASRPSLAGELFF TGTGCCAGCAGACCCTCGTTAGCCGGGGAGCTGTTTTTT
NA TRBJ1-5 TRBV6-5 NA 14 CASRNVGGRQHQHF TGTGCCAGCAGGAACGTCGGGGGTCGGCAGCACCAGCATTTT
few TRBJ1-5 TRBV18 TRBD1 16 CASSPPTGASNQPQHF TGTGCCAGCTCACCGCCGACAGGGGCCAGCAATCAGCCCCAGCATTTT
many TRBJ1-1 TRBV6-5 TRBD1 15 CASSYYRGMNTEAFF TGTGCCAGCAGTTACTACAGGGGAATGAACACTGAAGCTTTCTTT
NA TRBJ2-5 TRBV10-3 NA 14 CAISEIRGQETQYF TGTGCCATCAGTGAGATTCGAGGCCAAGAGACCCAGTACTTC
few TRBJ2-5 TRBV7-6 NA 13 CASSLVGRETQYF TGTGCCAGCAGCTTAGTAGGGAGAGAGACCCAGTACTTC
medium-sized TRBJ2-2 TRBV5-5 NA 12 CASSSQYGELFF TGTGCCAGCAGCTCCCAGTACGGGGAGCTGTTTTTT
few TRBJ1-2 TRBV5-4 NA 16 CASSSGTVGAVDGYTF TGTGCCAGCAGCTCGGGGACCGTGGGCGCGGTCGATGGCTACACCTTC
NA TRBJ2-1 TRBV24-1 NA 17 CATSDPSTKNTYNEQFF TGTGCCACCAGTGATCCCTCGACAAAAAATACCTACAATGAGCAGTTCTTC
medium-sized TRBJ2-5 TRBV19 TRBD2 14 CASDVGGNAETQYF TGTGCCAGCGACGTCGGGGGGAATGCGGAGACCCAGTACTTC
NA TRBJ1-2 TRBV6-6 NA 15 CASSLLPTPNYGYTF TGTGCCAGCAGTCTCCTCCCGACACCCAACTATGGCTACACCTTC
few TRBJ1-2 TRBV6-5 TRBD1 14 CASSYGTGGYGYTF TGTGCCAGCAGCTACGGGACAGGGGGGTATGGCTACACCTTC
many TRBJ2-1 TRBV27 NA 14 CASSIPSSYNEQFF TGTGCCAGCAGTATCCCCAGCTCCTACAATGAGCAGTTCTTC
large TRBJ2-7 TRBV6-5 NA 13 CASSYVVGGEQYF TGTGCCAGCAGTTATGTAGTAGGGGGGGAGCAGTACTTC
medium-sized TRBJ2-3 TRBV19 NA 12 CASKGSTDTQYF TGTGCCAGTAAGGGTAGCACAGATACGCAGTATTTT
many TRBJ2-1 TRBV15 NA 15 CATARGFIGSDEQFF TGTGCCACCGCTCGGGGTTTTATAGGGTCCGATGAGCAGTTCTTC
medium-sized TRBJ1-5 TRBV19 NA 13 CASLGGEYQPQHF TGTGCCAGTCTGGGCGGGGAGTATCAGCCCCAGCATTTT
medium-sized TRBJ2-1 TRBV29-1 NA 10 CSVVANEQFF TGCAGCGTTGTAGCTAATGAGCAGTTCTTC
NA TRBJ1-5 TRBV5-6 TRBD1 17 CASSRDRGLGSNQPQHF TGTGCCAGCAGCCGGGACAGGGGATTAGGTAGCAATCAGCCCCAGCATTTT
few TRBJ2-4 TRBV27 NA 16 CASSPTGLSEENIQYF TGTGCCAGCAGTCCCACAGGTCTCTCAGAGGAAAACATTCAGTACTTC
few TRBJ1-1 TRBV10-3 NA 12 CAIPTGNTEAFF TGTGCCATTCCAACGGGGAACACTGAAGCTTTCTTT
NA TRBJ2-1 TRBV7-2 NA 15 CASSPGGGPRNEQFF TGTGCCAGCAGCCCAGGGGGGGGGCCGAGGAATGAGCAGTTCTTC
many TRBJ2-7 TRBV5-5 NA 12 CASSSNSYEQYF TGTGCCAGCAGCTCCAACTCCTACGAGCAGTACTTC